The table lists the clone carrying this T cell receptor (beta chain) with a few counts. What it recognizes is unknown. The diagnostic basis comprised clinical symptoms, serum thyroxine and TRAb, thyroid ultrasound and orbital computed tomography. The PBMCs were sourced from fresh peripheral blood (around 9.9 ml). TCR beta CDR3 sequences were amplified from RNA transcripts. Researchers ran a first-round RT-PCR on the TCR CDR3 using the HTBI primer set. MiXCR, applied by TCRdb to the multiplex PCR reads, yields one record per CDR3 protein. The sample consists of 500,000 to 550,000 distinct CDR3 sequences, roughly 21% of them appearing once. This specimen comes from a study of T cells in Graves' hyperthyroidism and ophthalmopathy. Study context: Before any treatment, at initial diagnosis, peripheral blood was collected.

The germline V and J ends were trimmed by 0 bases and 0 bases, with 15 bases remaining between them. CDR1 and CDR2 from the germline V gene are MNHEY and SVGAGI. The CDR3 loop spans 18 amino acids. Study findings and constraints: The model predicted ophthalmopathy a median around 6.5 months before onset.

Sequenced material: blood. J is TRBJ1-3 and V is TRBV6-5; possibly TRBD1 for D (5 bases). The TCR originated in a man aged 40-49 years with Graves' ophthalmopathy. Here the CDR3 reads CASSYSSTVTHSGNTIYF. CDR3 bases: TGTGCCAGCAGTTACTCGTCGACAGTTACTCACTCTGGAAACACCATATATTTT.